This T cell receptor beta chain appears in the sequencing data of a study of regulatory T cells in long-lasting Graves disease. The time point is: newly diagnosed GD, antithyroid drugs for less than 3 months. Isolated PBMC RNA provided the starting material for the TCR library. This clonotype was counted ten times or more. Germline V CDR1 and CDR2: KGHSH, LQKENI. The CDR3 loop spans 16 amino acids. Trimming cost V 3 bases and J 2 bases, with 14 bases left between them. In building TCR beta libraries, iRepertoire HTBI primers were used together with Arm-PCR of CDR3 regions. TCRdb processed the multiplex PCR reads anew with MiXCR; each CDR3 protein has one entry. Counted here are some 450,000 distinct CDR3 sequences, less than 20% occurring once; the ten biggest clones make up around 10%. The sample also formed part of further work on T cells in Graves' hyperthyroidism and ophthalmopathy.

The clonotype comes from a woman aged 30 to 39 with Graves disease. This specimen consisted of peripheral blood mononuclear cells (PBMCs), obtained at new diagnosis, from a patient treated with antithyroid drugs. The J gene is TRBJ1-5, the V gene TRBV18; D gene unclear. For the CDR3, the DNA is TGTGCCAGCTCACCTAATTTAGCCGGGGGCAATCAGCCCCAGCATTTT. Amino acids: CASSPNLAGGNQPQHF.